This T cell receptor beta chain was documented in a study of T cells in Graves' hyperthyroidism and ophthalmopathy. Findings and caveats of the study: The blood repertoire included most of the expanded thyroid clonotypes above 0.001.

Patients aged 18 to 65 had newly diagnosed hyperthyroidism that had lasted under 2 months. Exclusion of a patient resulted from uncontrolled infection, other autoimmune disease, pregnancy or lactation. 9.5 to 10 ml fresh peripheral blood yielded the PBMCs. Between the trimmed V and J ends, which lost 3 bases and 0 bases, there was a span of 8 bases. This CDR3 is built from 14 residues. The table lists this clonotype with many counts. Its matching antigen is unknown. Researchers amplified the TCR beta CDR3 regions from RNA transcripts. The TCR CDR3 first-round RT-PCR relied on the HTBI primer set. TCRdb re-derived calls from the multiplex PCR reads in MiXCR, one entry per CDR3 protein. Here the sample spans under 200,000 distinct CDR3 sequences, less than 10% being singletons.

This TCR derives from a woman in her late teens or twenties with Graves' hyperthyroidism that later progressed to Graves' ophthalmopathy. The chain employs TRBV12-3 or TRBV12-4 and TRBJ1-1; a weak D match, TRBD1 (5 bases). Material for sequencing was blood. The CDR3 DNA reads TGTGCCAGCAGTTTCCAGGGCCTGAACACTGAAGCTTTCTTT. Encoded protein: CASSFQGLNTEAFF.